This T cell receptor (beta chain) appears in the sequencing data of a study of T cells in Graves' hyperthyroidism and ophthalmopathy. With 0 bases removed from V and 2 bases from J, the gap between germline ends came to 9 bases. CDR1 SGHRS and CDR2 YFSETQ come from the germline V gene. This CDR3 has 15 amino acids. RNA transcripts gave rise to amplified TCR beta CDR3 regions. TCR CDR3 regions were first amplified by RT-PCR with HTBI primers. TCRdb passed the multiplex PCR reads through MiXCR, listing each CDR3 protein once. The sample holds hundreds of thousands of distinct CDR3 sequences, 46% seen once. On this clonotype itself: The target antigen is unknown.

Overall study results and limits: The blood repertoire included most of the expanded thyroid clonotypes above 0.001.

The sample taken for sequencing was peripheral blood or thyroid tissue (not recorded which). The sequence was collected from a woman aged 18 to 35 with Graves' hyperthyroidism. The chain employs TRBV5-1 and TRBJ1-3, with no clear D. In nucleotides, the CDR3 is TGCGCCAGCAGCTTGGATGCTTACCCTGGAAACACCATATATTTT. Protein: CASSLDAYPGNTIYF.